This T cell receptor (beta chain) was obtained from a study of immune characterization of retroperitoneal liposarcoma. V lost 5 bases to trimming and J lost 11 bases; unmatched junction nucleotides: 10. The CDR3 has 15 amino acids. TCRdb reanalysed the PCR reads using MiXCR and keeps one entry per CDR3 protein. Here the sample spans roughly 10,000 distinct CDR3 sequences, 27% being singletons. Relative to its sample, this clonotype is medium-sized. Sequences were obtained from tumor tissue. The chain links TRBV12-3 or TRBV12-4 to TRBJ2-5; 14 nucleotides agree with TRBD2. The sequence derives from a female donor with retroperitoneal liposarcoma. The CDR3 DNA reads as TGTGCCAGCAGTCTAGGGACTAGCGGGAGCGGTGAGCAGTACTTC. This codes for CASSLGTSGSGEQYF.